A selection of T cell receptor beta chains follows, all from one sample in a study of OX40 agonist ivuxolimab in advanced cancers. Profiled with immunoSEQ multiplex PCR; TCRdb holds only in-frame clones, not every one. The table has just under 35,000 clones, about nine tenths seen once; the top ten hold around 30%. The sequencing here drew on CD4+ or CD8+ T cells sorted from blood, taken in a trial of the OX40 agonist ivuxolimab. The receptors derive from an adult with an advanced solid tumor such as melanoma, head and neck, liver or kidney cancer. Both conserved end residues are part of each CDR3. D genes are given only for firm matches. The size entry is marked missing in some rows and otherwise reads once, few, many or a size class.

D	size	J	V	DNA	CDR3
-	-	TRBJ1-1	TRBV2	TGTGCCAGCAGTGGGCTTATGGGGAACACTGAAGCTTTCTTT	CASSGLMGNTEAFF
-	-	TRBJ1-1	TRBV11-2	TGTGCCAGCAGCACACCTTGGAAACAGTTGAACACTGAAGCTTTCTTT	CASSTPWKQLNTEAFF
-	-	TRBJ2-2	TRBV25-1	TGTGCCAGCAGTGATGGTGAGGGGGAGAGTCGGGAGCTGTTTTTT	CASSDGEGESRELFF
-	-	TRBJ1-1	TRBV28	TGTGCCAGCAGCCAGTTTGGGGGGGTTACTGAAGCTTTCTTT	CASSQFGGVTEAFF
-	-	TRBJ2-1	TRBV6-5	TGTGCCAGCAGTCGTTACCTTGGACAGTCGGGTGAGCAGTTCTTC	CASSRYLGQSGEQFF
TRBD2	-	TRBJ2-7	TRBV4-3	TGCGCCAGCAGCCAAGCTACCTTAGCGGGAGGGAGGCAAGAGCAGTACTTC	CASSQATLAGGRQEQYF
-	-	TRBJ2-1	TRBV7-9	TGTGCCAGCAGCTTAGTGGGGGCTCCGGAGCAGTTCTTC	CASSLVGAPEQFF
TRBD1	few	TRBJ1-5	TRBV6-5	TGTGCCAGCAGCCACAGGGGTCAGCCCCAGCATTTT	CASSHRGQPQHF
-	-	TRBJ2-7	TRBV27	TGTGCCAGCAGCGGCGCAGGGCCTGTTAGGGAGCAGTACTTC	CASSGAGPVREQYF
-	-	TRBJ1-1	TRBV19	TGTGCCAGTAGTGACGTAGGCGGGAGCACTGAAGCTTTCTTT	CASSDVGGSTEAFF
-	once	TRBJ2-1	TRBV6-5	TGTGCCAGCAGTTACGGTGCCAATGAGCAGTTCTTC	CASSYGANEQFF
-	-	TRBJ2-7	TRBV19	TGTGCCAGTAGTCAACAGGGTAGCTCCTACGAGCAGTACTTC	CASSQQGSSYEQYF
TRBD2	few	TRBJ2-2	TRBV13	TGTGCCAGCAGCCCCCTCAGAGCTAGCGGGTCGAACACCGGGGAGCTGTTTTTT	CASSPLRASGSNTGELFF
TRBD1	-	TRBJ1-5	TRBV28	TGTGCCAGCAGTTTAAATTTCATGATTGGGACAGGGAGCAATCAGCCCCAGCATTTT	CASSLNFMIGTGSNQPQHF
TRBD2	-	TRBJ2-3	TRBV13	TGTGCCAGCATCTCCCCTGCGGGAGTTGGCACAGATACGCAGTATTTT	CASISPAGVGTDTQYF
-	-	TRBJ2-1	TRBV18	TGTGCCAGCTCACCACCGGGGGACCACTCCTACAATGAGCAGTTCTTC	CASSPPGDHSYNEQFF
-	-	TRBJ2-3	TRBV28	TGTGCCGTCCACCGAGCTGGGCTGTACACAGATACGCAGTATTTT	CAVHRAGLYTDTQYF
-	-	TRBJ2-3	TRBV10-1	TGCGCCAGCAGTGACGGGGGGGACAGAAGTAGGGATACGCAGTATTTT	CASSDGGDRSRDTQYF
-	-	TRBJ2-1	TRBV7-9	TGTGCCAGCACCCAATCCAGGGATAATGAGCAGTTCTTC	CASTQSRDNEQFF
-	-	TRBJ2-3	TRBV4-3	TGCGCCAGCAGCCAAGCTCAGGATGCAGATACGCAGTATTTT	CASSQAQDADTQYF
-	-	TRBJ2-1	TRBV27	TGTGCCAGCAGTTCTAGCAGCCGCAACCACAATGAGCAGTTCTTC	CASSSSSRNHNEQFF
-	-	TRBJ2-4	TRBV4-1	TGCGCCAGCAGCGTTCTATTATGGGGGGAACGGTACTTC	CASSVLLWGERYF
-	-	TRBJ1-2	TRBV14	TGTGCCAGCAGCCAAGGGTCCCTCATGGGCTACACCTTC	CASSQGSLMGYTF
-	-	TRBJ2-2	TRBV6-5	TGTGCCAGCAGTTACTGGACGGCGGGCGGGGAGCTGTTTTTT	CASSYWTAGGELFF
-	-	TRBJ2-1	TRBV9	TGTGCCAGCACCCTAGGGGGAGGGGCGTATGAGCAGTTCTTC	CASTLGGGAYEQFF
-	-	TRBJ2-7	TRBV19	TGTGCCAGTAGTATCGGGGGCAGGGGCTACGAGCAGTACTTC	CASSIGGRGYEQYF
-	-	TRBJ2-3	TRBV2	TGTGCCAGCAGTGAACATGGGCCCTCCACAGATACGCAGTATTTT	CASSEHGPSTDTQYF
TRBD2	-	TRBJ2-7	TRBV5-1	TGCGCCAGCAGCTTGGTGGCTAGCGGGATCTCCTACGAGCAGTACTTC	CASSLVASGISYEQYF
-	-	TRBJ1-4	TRBV7-9	TGTGCCAGCAGCTTTGGCGGGAGTTCTAATGAAAAACTGTTTTTT	CASSFGGSSNEKLFF
-	-	TRBJ1-2	TRBV5-5	TGTGCCAGCAGCGTGGGACTGGATTATGGCTACACCTTC	CASSVGLDYGYTF
TRBD2	-	TRBJ2-5	TRBV9	TGTGCCAGCAGCACTCGGACTAGCGGCCAAGAGACCCAGTACTTC	CASSTRTSGQETQYF
TRBD1	-	TRBJ2-7	TRBV27	TGTGCCAGCACCTCGGCGGACAGGTCCTACGAGCAGTACTTC	CASTSADRSYEQYF
-	-	TRBJ2-7	TRBV6-5	TGTGCCAGCAGTTACCTCCGGGATGCCGAGGGCGAGCAGTACTTC	CASSYLRDAEGEQYF
-	-	TRBJ1-1	TRBV19	TGTGCCAGTATATGGAGGCAGGGGTTCGACATGAACACTGAAGCTTTCTTT	CASIWRQGFDMNTEAFF
-	-	TRBJ1-2	TRBV7-9	TGTGCCAGCACCAGTTCGAGGGCGGGCATCTGGGGTGATGGCTACACCTTC	CASTSSRAGIWGDGYTF
-	-	TRBJ2-7	TRBV2	TGTGCCAGCTATACAGGGCCCTACGAGCAGTACTTC	CASYTGPYEQYF
TRBD1	-	TRBJ2-1	TRBV4-3	TGCGCCAGCAGCCAAGATGAGGGACAGACCTACAATGAGCAGTTCTTC	CASSQDEGQTYNEQFF
TRBD2	few	TRBJ2-1	TRBV11-2	TGTGCCAGCAGCTCTAGCGGGAATCGCAATGAGCAGTTCTTC	CASSSSGNRNEQFF
TRBD1	few	TRBJ1-2	TRBV10-3	TGTGCCATCAGTGAGTCACAGGGGTTCTATGGCTACACCTTC	CAISESQGFYGYTF
TRBD1	-	TRBJ2-1	TRBV7-6	TGTGCCAGCAGCTTCCCGGGACAGAAAGACAATGAGCAGTTCTTC	CASSFPGQKDNEQFF
-	few	TRBJ2-7	TRBV11-2	TGTGCCAGCAGCTCACCCACGACCGCCTCCGCATCCTACGAGCAGTACTTC	CASSSPTTASASYEQYF
-	-	TRBJ2-7	TRBV28	TGTGCCAGCAGTTTTAGGGACCGTGTCCCCTACGAGCAGTACTTC	CASSFRDRVPYEQYF
-	-	TRBJ2-7	TRBV19	TGTGCCAGTAGTATAGGCCCCCTGGGGCCCTACGAGCAGTACTTC	CASSIGPLGPYEQYF
TRBD2	-	TRBJ2-1	TRBV10-1	TGCGCCAGCAGTGAAGGACTAGCGGGATTCAATGAGCAGTTCTTC	CASSEGLAGFNEQFF
-	once	TRBJ1-2	TRBV6-1	TGTGCCAGCAGTGACTATGGCTACACCTTC	CASSDYGYTF
-	-	TRBJ2-3	TRBV7-8	TGTGCCAGCAGCTTAACGCGGGCCCAGGGGACCCTCTCCACAGATACGCAGTATTTT	CASSLTRAQGTLSTDTQYF
-	-	TRBJ2-7	TRBV27	TGTGCCAGCAGCCCCCGGGGCCTCCGATCCGAGCAGTACTTC	CASSPRGLRSEQYF
TRBD1	-	TRBJ1-2	TRBV6-1	TGTGCCAGCTCGGGACAGGGGGCGCGGGGCTACACCTTC	CASSGQGARGYTF